These 7 T cell receptor beta chains were all obtained from the same sample, sequenced in a study of regulatory T cells in long-lasting Graves disease. Specified time point: persistent/refractory GD, antithyroid drugs over 5 years with positive TRAb. Extracted PBMC RNA gave rise to the TCR library. Library construction for TCR beta used iRepertoire HTBI primers and Arm-PCR of CDR3 regions. TCRdb reprocessed the multiplex PCR reads via MiXCR and lists one record per CDR3 protein. This sample has about 400,000 distinct CDR3 sequences, with around 21% found just once. Sequencing used peripheral blood mononuclear cells (PBMCs), obtained when the disease was refractory, from a patient treated with antithyroid drugs. The receptors shown here come from a female donor with Graves disease.

This clonotype has just a few counts. The chain couples TRBV11-2 to TRBJ1-3; D gene uncertain. The germline gives CDR1 SGHAT, CDR2 FQNNGV. This CDR3 has 14 amino acids. Trimming left V 1 base short and J 3 bases short, with 7 bases between. This chain's CDR3 is CASSLVRVGNTIYF. CDR3 nucleotide sequence: TGTGCCAGCAGCTTAGTGAGGGTTGGAAACACCATATATTTT.

In the case of this clonotype: A much larger clone is a single base away; this may be a read error. The chain couples TRBV2 to TRBJ2-7; D is uncertain. This CDR3 spans 16 amino acids. CDR1 is SNHLY, CDR2 FYNNEI, per germline. CDR3 DNA sequence: TGTGCCAGCAGTGAAGCTGGCTGGACCCGTTCCTACTCGGAGAACTTC. Its protein product is CASSEAGWTRSYSENF.

The chain combines TRBV20-1 with TRBJ2-1; 8 bases line up with TRBD2. With V trimmed by 5 bases and J by 2 bases, 5 bases remained unmatched. The CDR3 runs to 14 residues. Germline V gene sequence: CDR1 DFQATT, CDR2 SNEGSKA (reference sequence). The CDR3 bases are TGCAGTGCTTCACTAGCGGAGACCTACAATGAGCAGTTCTTC. Protein: CSASLAETYNEQFF.

This clonotype showed up many times. This chain connects TRBV28 to TRBJ2-7; D is undetermined. Germline loops: CDR1 MDHEN, CDR2 SYDVKM. With 6 bases removed from V and 7 bases from J, the gap between germline ends came to 13 bases. This CDR3 has 12 amino acids. The CDR3 sequence: CASRPQTGEQYF. The CDR3 DNA reads TGTGCCAGCAGGCCCCAAACTGGAGAGCAGTACTTC. The entire variable domain, with the rest obtained from reference TRBV28 and TRBJ2-7, is as follows: DVKVTQSSRYLVKRTGEKVFLECVQDMDHENMFWYRQDPGLGLRLIYFSYDVKMKEKGDIPEGYSVSREKKERFSLILESASTNQTSMYLCASRPQTGEQYFGPGTRLTVT.

The V and J genes are TRBV6-1 and TRBJ2-2, with 7 bases identical to TRBD2. There are 16 residues in the CDR3. V was clipped by 6 bases and J by 1 base; unmatched bases: 8. Germline values: CDR1 MNHNS, CDR2 SASEGT. CDR3 bases: TGTGCCAGCAGGGGGATGACGGGAGGGAACACCGGGGAGCTGTTTTTT. Amino acid sequence: CASRGMTGGNTGELFF.

The table lists this clonotype with many counts. The chain employs TRBV12-3 or TRBV12-4 and TRBJ2-5; tentatively, D is TRBD1 (6 bases). This CDR3 region has 14 residues. The V gene lost 3 bases and the J gene lost 4 bases, with 12 bases spanning the gap. The CDR3 coding sequence is TGTGCCAGCAGTTTGTTCAGGGGACGAGAGACCCAGTACTTC. It yields the protein CASSLFRGRETQYF.

This clonotype was detected ten times or more. The chain combines TRBV3-1 with TRBJ1-4; weak D call: TRBD1 (6 bases). Trimming removed 6 bases at V and 4 bases at J, with 12 bases between. In germline, CDR1 is LGHDT, CDR2 YNNKEL (reference sequence). This CDR3 comprises 14 residues. CDR3 protein: CASSPGQLNEKLFF. The DNA for the CDR3 is TGTGCCAGCAGTCCCGGACAGCTTAATGAAAAACTGTTTTTT.